This is a list of T cell receptor beta chains from one sample in a study of T cells after posttransplantation cyclophosphamide. Libraries were prepared by immunoSEQ multiplex PCR; TCRdb keeps only in-frame clonotypes and omits some of them. Observed are around 39,000 clones, no singletons, with the top ten taking 0.95% to 1.5%. Material for sequencing was PBMCs. These receptors were obtained from a girl between 5 and 17 years old in good health, CMV-negative, and a related stem cell transplant donor. Both conserved end residues are part of each CDR3. The D gene is left open where the match is weak. Clone size is shown for a subset of rows, as once, few, many or a class of expanded clone.

J gene: TRBJ1-6; CDR3 length: 16; V gene: TRBV6-6; D gene: TRBD1; clone size: many; CDR3 DNA: TGTGCCAGCAGTCACCCCGGACAGGGCAATAATTCACCCCTCCACTTT; CDR3 protein: CASSHPGQGNNSPLHF
J gene: TRBJ2-7; CDR3 length: 14; V gene: TRBV29-1; D gene: TRBD2; clone size: -; CDR3 DNA: TGCAGCGTTGGGGCGGGAGGGTTCAACCACGAGCAGTACTTC; CDR3 protein: CSVGAGGFNHEQYF
J gene: TRBJ2-1; CDR3 length: 14; V gene: TRBV2; D gene: TRBD2; clone size: few; CDR3 DNA: TGTGCCAGCAGCGGGGTGGCGGGGGGAAATGAGCAGTTCTTC; CDR3 protein: CASSGVAGGNEQFF
J gene: TRBJ1-4; CDR3 length: 15; V gene: TRBV4-1; D gene: -; clone size: many; CDR3 DNA: TGCGCCAGCAGCCAGGGGCGGGGCCGCAATGAAAAACTGTTTTTT; CDR3 protein: CASSQGRGRNEKLFF
J gene: TRBJ1-1; CDR3 length: 17; V gene: TRBV6-1; D gene: TRBD1; clone size: many; CDR3 DNA: TGTGCCAGCAGTGATCCTATTCACAGGGGAAGGGGCACTGAAGCTTTCTTT; CDR3 protein: CASSDPIHRGRGTEAFF
J gene: TRBJ2-7; CDR3 length: 15; V gene: TRBV7-9; D gene: -; clone size: few; CDR3 DNA: TGTGCCAGCAGCTTAACGGGTCTTGATCGCTACGAGCAGTACTTC; CDR3 protein: CASSLTGLDRYEQYF
J gene: TRBJ2-1; CDR3 length: 15; V gene: TRBV5-5; D gene: TRBD2; clone size: many; CDR3 DNA: TGTGCCAGCAGCTTAAGGCTAGCGGGGGTGGATGAGCAGTTCTTC; CDR3 protein: CASSLRLAGVDEQFF
J gene: TRBJ2-1; CDR3 length: 16; V gene: TRBV4-2; D gene: -; clone size: few; CDR3 DNA: TGTGCCAGCAGCCAAGAAACGGGGGGCGGAGTTGATGAGCAGTTCTTC; CDR3 protein: CASSQETGGGVDEQFF
J gene: TRBJ2-7; CDR3 length: 13; V gene: TRBV10-3; D gene: -; clone size: many; CDR3 DNA: TGTGCCATCAGTGCAGTCAATTCCTACGAGCAGTACTTC; CDR3 protein: CAISAVNSYEQYF
J gene: TRBJ2-5; CDR3 length: 15; V gene: TRBV2; D gene: TRBD1; clone size: few; CDR3 DNA: TGTGCCAGCAGCGGGGACAGGGGCGCCTCGGAGACCCAGTACTTC; CDR3 protein: CASSGDRGASETQYF
J gene: TRBJ1-1; CDR3 length: 13; V gene: TRBV19; D gene: -; clone size: many; CDR3 DNA: TGTGCCAGTAGTATTTCCACAACGCTTGAAGCTTTCTTT; CDR3 protein: CASSISTTLEAFF
J gene: TRBJ2-1; CDR3 length: 19; V gene: TRBV29-1; D gene: TRBD2; clone size: -; CDR3 DNA: TGCAGCGTTGAAGATCCCCTAGCGGGGGGGCCTGGTTTAGTAAATGAGCAGTTCTTC; CDR3 protein: CSVEDPLAGGPGLVNEQFF
J gene: TRBJ2-5; CDR3 length: 15; V gene: TRBV7-9; D gene: TRBD1; clone size: many; CDR3 DNA: TGTGCCAGCAGCTGGGGACAGTCAAACCGGGAGACCCAGTACTTC; CDR3 protein: CASSWGQSNRETQYF
J gene: TRBJ1-2; CDR3 length: 16; V gene: TRBV19; D gene: -; clone size: many; CDR3 DNA: TGTGCCAGTAGCCCGGGCCCGGGGAGAGAAACATATGGCTACACCTTC; CDR3 protein: CASSPGPGRETYGYTF
J gene: TRBJ2-4; CDR3 length: 12; V gene: TRBV28; D gene: -; clone size: many; CDR3 DNA: TGTGCCAGCAGTCCCCCGACAAGTATTCAGTACTTC; CDR3 protein: CASSPPTSIQYF
J gene: TRBJ2-1; CDR3 length: 14; V gene: TRBV6-4; D gene: TRBD1; clone size: many; CDR3 DNA: TGTGCCAGCAGTAATAAACAGGGGAGCGATGAGCAGTTCTTC; CDR3 protein: CASSNKQGSDEQFF